This TCR beta chain came from a study of T cell responses to AZD1222 COVID-19 vaccine. The study's findings and limits: Donors in the cohort were predominantly white British and more often female, and clonal diversity was possibly underestimated. At study baseline, merely five or six AZD1222 recipients were seropositive. CD4 TCRs covered the whole spike, strongest at regions 160-218 and 743-854.

Using immunoSEQ multiplex PCR, the repertoire was profiled, and TCRdb retains in-frame clones only, with some absent. Of 100,000 to 120,000 clones listed, 88% are singletons. Germline V gene sequence: CDR1 SGHRS, CDR2 YFSETQ. The CDR3 spans 13 residues. Deletions cut 0 bases from V and 0 bases from J, with 4 bases between. In regard to this clone: Its antigen is not identified.

Material: peripheral blood, obtained on day 0 of AZD1222 vaccination. The chain has TRBV5-1 and TRBJ2-7; D not resolved. The origin of this receptor is an adult in good health. The CDR3 DNA reads as TGCGCCAGCAGCTTGGGCAGCTCCTACGAGCAGTACTTC. Amino acid sequence: CASSLGSSYEQYF.